Below are 26 T cell receptor beta chains sequenced from a single sample in a study of blood T cell repertoires in COVID-19 (TCRdb year 2020). Receptor amplification or capture employed the immunoSEQ multiplex PCR assay. TCRdb obtained this table from immuneACCESS and retained in-frame rearrangements with V and J assigned. These tables miss some clones; where compared with another copy, unresolved V genes account for less than half of the shortfall, and the remainder is unexplained. For this sample there are 200,000 to 250,000 clones; approximately 90% appear just once. About 2.1% of the sample is in the top ten clones. Sample: peripheral blood. The source of these receptors is a woman aged 35 to 49 who had recovered from COVID-19.

This clone was seen just once. The chain combines TRBV28 with TRBJ2-3; D remains unclear. Germline lookup yields CDR1 MDHEN and CDR2 SYDVKM. V lost 4 bases, J lost 11 bases, and 7 bases lay in between. This CDR3 comprises 10 residues. The CDR3, as DNA: TGTGCCAGCAGTTCCCGTGTGCAGTATTTT. It is translated as CASSSRVQYF.

The J gene is TRBJ1-5, the V gene TRBV7-6, with 7 bases that match TRBD1. J lost 4 bases, V lost 5 bases, and 8 bases had no gene match. The CDR3 loop spans 15 amino acids. Per the germline V gene, CDR1 is SGHVS and CDR2 is FNYEAQ. CDR3 DNA sequence: TGTGCCAGCAGCATTGGGACAGATCAGAATCAGCCCCAGCATTTT. Amino acid sequence: CASSIGTDQNQPQHF.

This rearrangement joins TRBV18 to TRBJ2-7, with D unclear. The germline V gene has CDR1 KGHSH and CDR2 LQKENI. V was trimmed by 2 bases and J by 5 bases, leaving 13 bases between them. CDR3 length equals 14 residues. The CDR3 bases are TGTGCCAGCTCACCAAGTCGTACGAGCGACGAGCAGTACTTC. As protein: CASSPSRTSDEQYF.

The CDR3 region is CASSVRRQVQETQYF. CDR3 DNA sequence: TGTGCCAGTAGTGTGCGCAGACAGGTCCAAGAGACCCAGTACTTC. The chain uses TRBV19 and TRBJ2-5; possible D gene TRBD1, 6 bases. The CDR3 has 15 amino acids. The germline V and J ends were trimmed by 5 bases and 1 base, with 14 bases remaining between them. Per germline, CDR1 LNHDA and CDR2 SQIVND (reference sequence).

This clone occurred once. This rearrangement joins TRBV2 to TRBJ1-2; D is unresolved. The length of the CDR3 is 13 residues. The V gene's germline CDR1 is SNHLY and CDR2 FYNNEI. The V end was cut by 6 bases, the J end by 7 bases, with 15 bases between. The CDR3 loop reads CASSFMSVPGYTF. The CDR3 DNA is TGTGCCAGCAGCTTCATGTCAGTTCCTGGCTACACCTTC.

The V and J genes are TRBV9 and TRBJ2-7; D is perhaps TRBD2 (5 bases). From germline, CDR1 is SGDLS and CDR2 YYNGEE. This CDR3 region has 15 residues. The ends were cut back, 0 bases at V and 2 bases at J, with 12 bases in the middle. CDR3 sequence: CASSVGQLGTYEQYF. The CDR3 bases are TGTGCCAGCAGCGTAGGACAACTAGGAACCTACGAGCAGTACTTC.

This chain joins TRBV18 and TRBJ1-2; TRBD1 matches 10 bases. The V segment lost 1 base and the J segment 8 bases; nucleotides outside the gene matches: 7. Germline V CDR1 and CDR2: KGHSH, LQKENI. This CDR3 is 15 amino acids long. CDR3 loop: CASSPLPDRGVGYTF. DNA for the CDR3: TGTGCCAGCTCACCACTCCCGGACAGGGGGGTCGGCTACACCTTC. Drawing the rest from reference TRBV18 and TRBJ1-2, the complete variable domain is NAGVMQNPRHLVRRRGQEARLRCSPMKGHSHVYWYRQLPEEGLKFMVYLQKENIIDESGMPKERFSAEFPKEGPSILRIQQVVRGDSAAYFCASSPLPDRGVGYTFGSGTRLTVV.

This chain joins TRBV9 and TRBJ1-4, with no clear D. The CDR3 runs 13 residues. Germline CDR1 SGDLS, CDR2 YYNGEE. Trimming left V 6 bases short and J 4 bases short, with 10 bases between. The CDR3 region has the DNA TGTGCCAGCACCCGTGGAGATAATGAAAAACTGTTTTTT. This encodes CASTRGDNEKLFF.

The V call is TRBV28, the J call TRBJ1-5; 8 positions match TRBD1. Germline CDR1 and CDR2: MDHEN and SYDVKM. The CDR3 has 14 amino acids. The trim removed 5 bases at V and 9 bases at J, leaving 9 bases unmatched. In nucleotides, the CDR3 is TGTGCCAGCAGTCCGCTGACAGGGGTAGCGCCCCAGCATTTT. Its protein is CASSPLTGVAPQHF.

Note on this clone: One end of the junction fails to match germline, which may point to a read error. The chain has TRBV2 and TRBJ1-1; 9 bases agree with TRBD1. The germline V gene encodes CDR1 SNHLY and CDR2 FYNNEI. This CDR3 spans 13 amino acids. CDR3 nucleotides: TGTGCCAGCAGAGGGACAGGGAACGCTGAAGCTTTCTTT. The encoded protein is CASRGTGNAEAFF.

The gene calls are TRBV6-6 and TRBJ2-3; D is perhaps TRBD1 (5 bases). Germline V CDR1 and CDR2: MNHNY, SVGAGI (reference sequence). Deletions cut 2 bases from V and 1 base from J, with 10 bases between. The CDR3 is 15 residues long. In DNA form, the CDR3 reads TGTGCCAGCAGTTACCCCGAAGGGGGCACAGATACGCAGTATTTT. It encodes CASSYPEGGTDTQYF.

This chain uses TRBV25-1 with TRBJ2-6; possibly TRBD1 for D (6 bases). The V end lost 4 bases, the J end lost 3 bases, and 13 bases lay between the germline ends. The CDR3 is made up of 16 amino acids. The germline V gene has CDR1 MGHDK and CDR2 SYGVNS. CDR3 coding DNA: TGTGCCAGCAGTGGCAGGGGTAAGCGTGGGGCCAACGTCCTGACTTTC. Translated: CASSGRGKRGANVLTF.

J is TRBJ2-7 and V is TRBV14, with 10 bases identical to TRBD2. V gave up 5 bases and J gave up 3 bases; unmatched junction bases: 4. CDR3 length equals 14 residues. Germline V lookup: CDR1 SGHDN, CDR2 FVKESK. CDR3 amino acids: CASSVAGGGYEQYF. CDR3 in DNA: TGTGCCAGCAGCGTAGCGGGAGGTGGCTACGAGCAGTACTTC.

As DNA, the CDR3 is TGTGCCAGTAGTCCGCAGGGGGTTGGCGACCACTATAATTCACCCCTCCACTTT. This sequence encodes CASSPQGVGDHYNSPLHF. The chain recombines TRBV19 with TRBJ1-6, with 7 bases identical to TRBD1. The CDR3 totals 18 residues. V was clipped by 5 bases and J by 3 bases; unmatched bases: 13. Germline CDR1 and CDR2: LNHDA and SQIVND (reference sequence).

A single count supports this clone. The V call is TRBV29-1, the J call TRBJ2-5; the D gene is possibly TRBD2 (6 bases). Germline V CDR1 and CDR2: SQVTM, ANQGSEA. Trimming cost V 1 base and J 4 bases, with 13 bases left between them. The CDR3 covers 14 residues. The CDR3 coding sequence is TGCAGCGTTGAAGGGGGGGTCAGTCGAGAGACCCAGTACTTC. It yields the protein CSVEGGVSRETQYF.

The chain carries TRBV29-1 and TRBJ2-1; 11 bases fit TRBD2. This CDR3 is built from 15 residues. Germline CDR1 and CDR2: SQVTM and ANQGSEA. Losses at the gene ends were 3 bases for V and 4 bases for J; bases not matched to a gene: 5. The CDR3 sequence is CSVDLPSGRYNEQFF. The CDR3 region has the DNA TGCAGCGTTGACCTGCCTAGCGGGAGGTACAATGAGCAGTTCTTC.

The chain carries TRBV5-1 and TRBJ2-3; a possible D gene is TRBD2 (6 bases). Germline V gene data show CDR1 as SGHRS and CDR2 as YFSETQ. The ends were cut back, 3 bases at V and 3 bases at J, with 17 bases in the middle. The CDR3 runs to 16 residues. The CDR3, as DNA: TGCGCCAGCAGCTCTGGACTGGGCGGGGTGACAGATACGCAGTATTTT. Amino acids: CASSSGLGGVTDTQYF. Filled out from reference TRBV5-1 and TRBJ2-3, the complete variable domain reads KAGVTQTPRYLIKTRGQQVTLSCSPISGHRSVSWYQQTPGQGLQFLFEYFSETQRNKGNFPGRFSGRQFSNSRSEMNVSTLELGDSALYLCASSSGLGGVTDTQYFGPGTRLTVL.

This chain connects TRBV6-5 to TRBJ1-3, with D possibly TRBD1 on 5 matching bases. The V end lost 6 bases, the J end lost 2 bases, and 14 bases lay between the germline ends. The CDR3 has 15 residues. CDR1 and CDR2 from the germline V gene are MNHEY and SVGAGI. The CDR3 is CASRTPGLTGNTIYF. The CDR3 coding sequence is TGTGCCAGCAGGACTCCAGGGCTTACTGGAAACACCATATATTTT.

The gene calls are TRBV10-2 and TRBJ1-1; tentatively, D is TRBD1 (5 bases). This CDR3 has 14 residues. The ends were cut back, 6 bases at V and 5 bases at J, with 16 bases in the middle. Germline lookup yields CDR1 WSHSY and CDR2 SAAADI. CDR3 nucleotide sequence: TGCGCCAGCAGCTATGACGGGACTAGGACTGAAGCTTTCTTT. The encoded protein is CASSYDGTRTEAFF.

The rearrangement joins TRBV14 to TRBJ2-7; D remains unclear. The CDR3 runs 11 residues. Germline V gene data show CDR1 as SGHDN and CDR2 as FVKESK. V was cut by 6 bases and J by 3 bases, with 6 bases left in between. CDR3 sequence: CASSFYYEQYF. The CDR3 region has the DNA TGTGCCAGCAGTTTTTACTACGAGCAGTACTTC.

The J gene is TRBJ1-6, the V gene TRBV11-2; no definite D call. Between the trimmed V and J ends, which lost 1 base and 6 bases, there was a span of 10 bases. From germline, CDR1 is SGHAT and CDR2 FQNNGV. The CDR3 runs 15 residues. The chain's CDR3 is CASSLGGRSNSPLHF. As DNA, the CDR3 is TGTGCCAGCAGCTTAGGAGGAAGGAGTAATTCACCCCTCCACTTT.

The gene calls are TRBV19 and TRBJ2-2, with D possibly being TRBD2 (5 bases). The V end was cut by 10 bases, the J end by 0 bases, with 9 bases between. The CDR3 is 13 amino acids. Germline V gene lookup returns CDR1 LNHDA and CDR2 SQIVND (reference sequence). CDR3 amino acids: CATADSNTGELFF. CDR3 in DNA: TGTGCCACCGCGGACTCGAACACCGGGGAGCTGTTTTTT. Based on the CDR3 plus reference TRBV19 and TRBJ2-2, the full variable domain is DGGITQSPKYLFRKEGQNVTLSCEQNLNHDAMYWYRQDPGQGLRLIYYSQIVNDFQKGDIAEGYSVSREKKESFPLTVTSAQKNPTAFYLCATADSNTGELFFGEGSRLTVL.

This chain links TRBV7-2 with TRBJ2-5, with D possibly being TRBD2 (7 bases). V was pared by 0 bases and J by 4 bases, with 9 bases between. The CDR3 sequence is 14 residues long. In germline, CDR1 is SGHTA, CDR2 FQGNSA. CDR3 protein: CASSLAGGAETQYF. CDR3 DNA sequence: TGTGCCAGCAGCTTAGCGGGGGGGGCAGAGACCCAGTACTTC.

The chain joins TRBV7-9 to TRBJ1-3, with a possible D match to TRBD1 (5 bases). From germline, CDR1 is SEHNR and CDR2 FQNEAQ (reference sequence). Trimming stripped 5 bases from V and 2 bases from J, with 16 bases between. CDR3 length equals 16 residues. CDR3 nucleotides: TGTGCCAGCAGCCTGACCCTTGGGGGGGCTGGAAACACCATATATTTT. This codes for CASSLTLGGAGNTIYF. The full variable domain, its missing parts supplied by reference TRBV7-9 and TRBJ1-3, is DTGVSQNPRHKITKRGQNVTFRCDPISEHNRLYWYRQTLGQGPEFLTYFQNEAQLEKSRLLSDRFSAERPKGSFSTLEIQRTEQGDSAMYLCASSLTLGGAGNTIYFGEGSWLTVV.

CDR3 amino acids: CATSGLANQPQHF. The DNA for the CDR3 is TGTGCCACCAGTGGACTGGCTAATCAGCCCCAGCATTTT. The genes are TRBV24-1 and TRBJ1-5; D is uncertain. Germline CDR1 reads KGHDR; CDR2 reads SFDVKD. The length of the CDR3 is 13 residues. V dropped 5 bases and J dropped 4 bases, with 8 bases sitting between them.

The V and J genes are TRBV28 and TRBJ1-2; the match to TRBD1 covers 7 bases. J lost 7 bases, V lost 6 bases, and 5 bases had no gene match. The CDR3 loop spans 12 amino acids. Per the germline V gene, CDR1 is MDHEN and CDR2 is SYDVKM. The CDR3 loop reads CASRWTGRGYTF. The CDR3, as DNA: TGTGCCAGCAGATGGACAGGTCGTGGCTACACCTTC.